The 5 T cell receptor beta chains below were found in one sample sequenced in a study of patients and donors after allogeneic stem cell transplantation. TCRdb used MiXCR to reprocess the RT-PCR reads, holding one entry per CDR3 protein. The table lists some 880,000 distinct CDR3 sequences, about a sixth of them singletons. The sample comprised blood, either unsorted or a sorted T cell fraction (not recorded which). The receptors were sampled from a human donor who was either an allogeneic HSCT recipient or a stem cell or donor lymphocyte infusion donor (not recorded which). It is not recorded whose cells these are; they may come from a transplant donor.

J is TRBJ1-2 and V is TRBV12-3 or TRBV12-4; D unresolved. Trimming pared 5 bases from V and 6 bases from J, leaving 10 bases between. CDR3 size: 12 residues. The chain's CDR3 is CASSPFHNGYTF. CDR3 DNA: TGTGCCAGCAGTCCCTTCCATAATGGCTACACCTTC.

The chain links TRBV6-2 or TRBV6-3 to TRBJ2-3, with D maybe TRBD1 (6 bases). Germline values: CDR1 MNHEY, CDR2 SVGEGT. V lost 2 bases and J 9 bases, leaving 12 bases between the germline ends. The CDR3 is made up of 13 amino acids. The CDR3 spells CASSYSPDRTQYF. In DNA, the CDR3 is TGTGCCAGCAGTTACAGCCCAGACAGGACGCAGTATTTT.

The chain carries TRBV3-1 and TRBJ1-2; 7 nucleotides match TRBD1. Germline lookup yields CDR1 LGHDT and CDR2 YNNKEL (reference sequence). The J segment lost 4 bases and the V segment lost 0 bases, leaving 2 bases of the junction unmatched. CDR3 length equals 14 residues. The CDR3 DNA reads TGTGCCAGCAGCCAAGACAACAGGGGCTATGGCTACACCTTC. Protein sequence: CASSQDNRGYGYTF.

The V call is TRBV19, the J call TRBJ2-7; possible D gene TRBD1, 5 bases. From germline, CDR1 is LNHDA and CDR2 SQIVND (reference sequence). The germline V and J ends were trimmed by 2 bases and 2 bases, with 10 bases remaining between them. This CDR3 has 14 amino acids. In DNA form, the CDR3 reads TGTGCCAGTAGTATACTCGACAGACCCTACGAGCAGTACTTC. The encoded protein is CASSILDRPYEQYF.

In this sample, this clonotype turned up a few times. The V gene is TRBV12-3 or TRBV12-4, the J gene TRBJ2-2; the match to TRBD1 covers 9 bases. Trimming removed 11 bases from V and 3 bases from J; junction bases left unmatched: 4. This CDR3 is built from 13 residues. The CDR3 nucleotides read TGTGCCGGGGGGGACAGGGACACCGGGGAGCTGTTTTTT. Its protein product is CAGGDRDTGELFF.